The clone carrying this T cell receptor (beta chain) was seen at least ten times. Its matching antigen is unknown. The sample originates from a study of glioma-infiltrating T cells. Using RNA template, CDR3s of TCR alpha and beta were amplified with iRepertoire arm-PCR. TCRdb called the multiplex PCR reads again in MiXCR, with one record for every CDR3 protein. The sample includes fewer than 200,000 distinct CDR3 sequences, over 25% of them seen just once. The germline V and J ends were trimmed by 5 bases and 1 base, with 11 bases remaining between them. The CDR3 spans 14 residues. The germline V gene has CDR1 MNHEY and CDR2 SMNVEV (reference sequence). Findings of the study overall: Non-neoplastic patients had below-expected tissue-blood divergence, while all gliomas exceeded expectation.

This clonotype was sampled from a human donor with low-grade glioma or glioblastoma, undergoing nonglioma brain surgery, or in good health (not recorded which). Sequences were obtained from glioma tissue, nonneoplastic brain tissue, or PBMCs (not recorded which). J is TRBJ2-5 and V is TRBV27, with a tentative D call TRBD1 (6 bases). The CDR3 DNA sequence: TGTGCCAGCAGTCTCACAGGGACCCAAGAGACCCAGTACTTC. Translated, it gives CASSLTGTQETQYF.